The 27 T cell receptor beta chains below come from one sample, sequenced in a study of identical twins. TCRdb used MiXCR to reprocess the 5' RACE reads, holding one entry per CDR3 protein. The sample has roughly 1,500,000 distinct CDR3 sequences, under 35% seen once. Sequenced material: cord blood. These receptors were taken from a newborn girl in good health.

The CDR3 spells CASTDSWRTYNEQFF. The CDR3 DNA follows: TGTGCCAGCACGGATTCTTGGAGGACCTACAATGAGCAGTTCTTC. The rearrangement links TRBV11-2 to TRBJ2-1, with D possibly matching TRBD2 (5 bases). CDR3 length: 15 amino acids. V gave up 7 bases and J gave up 2 bases, with 15 bases separating them. In germline, CDR1 is SGHAT, CDR2 FQNNGV.

The chain carries TRBV10-2 and TRBJ2-3; perhaps TRBD2 as D (6 bases). The CDR3 runs to 14 residues. Trimming removed 7 bases from V and 0 bases from J, with 11 bases in between. Germline V gives CDR1 WSHSY, CDR2 SAAADI. The DNA of the CDR3 is TGCGCCAGCAAGGAGGGAACGAGCACAGATACGCAGTATTTT. Translating it yields CASKEGTSTDTQYF.

This clonotype has ten or more counts. The CDR3 protein is CASSVGSQGMSYGYTF. The CDR3 region has the DNA TGTGCCAGCAGCGTAGGATCACAGGGGATGAGCTATGGCTACACCTTC. This chain uses TRBV9 with TRBJ1-2; 7 bases align to TRBD1. CDR3 length equals 16 residues. The junction had 9 bases not matched to a gene; V was cut back by 0 bases and J by 4 bases. CDR1 SGDLS and CDR2 YYNGEE come from the germline V gene.

The chain recombines TRBV20-1 with TRBJ2-1; possible D gene TRBD2, 6 bases. The V end was cut by 5 bases, the J end by 6 bases, with 8 bases between. Germline values: CDR1 DFQATT, CDR2 SNEGSKA (reference sequence). This CDR3 spans 11 amino acids. Here the CDR3 DNA reads TGCAGTGCTTGGGACTTCAATGAGCAGTTCTTC. As protein: CSAWDFNEQFF.

The V gene is TRBV12-5, the J gene TRBJ1-6; D is uncertain. Trimming shortened V by 2 bases and J by 0 bases, and 8 bases separated the two germline ends. The CDR3 has 16 amino acids. Germline CDR1 is LGHNT and CDR2 is FRNRAP. The CDR3 DNA follows: TGTGCTAGTGGTTTGCAAGGGAGCTCCTATAATTCACCCCTCCACTTT. Amino acid sequence: CASGLQGSSYNSPLHF.

This clonotype has a handful of counts. The chain combines TRBV20-1 with TRBJ2-4; 11 nucleotides align to TRBD2. The DNA end is a closer match to TRBJ2-7, so the J assignment may be wrong. This CDR3 is 14 amino acids long. Germline V CDR1 and CDR2: DFQATT, SNEGSKA (reference sequence). The CDR3 DNA sequence: TGCAGTAAGACCAGGACTAGCGGGTCCTACGAGCAGTACTTC. As protein: CSKTRTSGSYEQYF.

The chain couples TRBV6-6 to TRBJ1-4; 7 positions agree with TRBD1. The CDR3 runs 15 residues. Germline CDR1 and CDR2: MNHNY and SVGAGI (reference sequence). V lost 6 bases, J lost 7 bases, and 11 bases stayed unmatched. The CDR3 sequence is CASRQNRGGGEKLFF. The CDR3 DNA is TGTGCCAGCAGGCAGAACAGGGGCGGGGGTGAAAAACTGTTTTTT.

This clonotype was seen more than once but under ten times. The chain joins TRBV28 to TRBJ2-1, with TRBD2 identical over 13 bases. After removal of 2 bases from V and 6 bases from J, the junction contained 7 bases not matched to a gene. Germline-derived CDR1 and CDR2 are MDHEN and SYDVKM. The CDR3 is 17 amino acids. The chain's CDR3 is CASSLGGGLAGRNEQFF. The CDR3 coding sequence is TGTGCCAGCAGTTTAGGAGGGGGACTAGCGGGACGCAATGAGCAGTTCTTC.

This clonotype was detected only a few times. V gene TRBV12-3 or TRBV12-4 combines with J gene TRBJ1-2, with D unclear. This CDR3 has 13 residues. V was cut by 10 bases and J by 4 bases, with 16 bases left in between. The CDR3 loop is CATLRRSPYGYTF. In DNA form, the CDR3 reads TGTGCCACCCTTCGACGGAGCCCCTATGGCTACACCTTC.

About this clonotype itself: Compared with germline, one end of the junction differs, possibly owing to a read error. This rearrangement joins TRBV27 to TRBJ2-7, with D maybe TRBD1 (5 bases). This CDR3 has 16 amino acids. CDR1 MNHEY and CDR2 SMNVEV come from the germline V gene (reference sequence). The CDR3 spells CAGSLPTVPNNYEQYF. CDR3 DNA sequence: TGTGCCGGCAGTCTCCCGACAGTTCCTAATAACTACGAGCAGTACTTC.

This clonotype was seen only a few times. The V call is TRBV28, the J call TRBJ2-1; 13 bases agree with TRBD2. The CDR3 loop spans 18 amino acids. The germline V gene has CDR1 MDHEN and CDR2 SYDVKM. The ends lost 6 bases at V and 0 bases at J; junction bases unmatched: 8. For the CDR3, the DNA is TGTGCCAGCAGCCTACTAGCGGGAGGGCCCCCCTCCTACAATGAGCAGTTCTTC. Its translation is CASSLLAGGPPSYNEQFF.

The V and J genes are TRBV6-2 or TRBV6-3 and TRBJ2-1; 7 bases fit TRBD2. J gave up 0 bases and V 6 bases, and 11 bases lay outside the gene matches. The germline V gene has CDR1 MNHEY and CDR2 SVGEGT. There are 17 residues in the CDR3. The CDR3 nucleotides are TGTGCCAGCAGCGTCGCTAGCGGACTGAGCTCCTACAATGAGCAGTTCTTC. Translation gives CASSVASGLSSYNEQFF.

This clonotype has just a few counts. The chain uses TRBV4-2 and TRBJ1-2, with D perhaps TRBD1 (6 bases). The CDR3 length is 15 residues. V lost 0 bases and J 8 bases, leaving 16 bases between the germline ends. Germline V gene sequence: CDR1 LGHNA, CDR2 YNFKEQ. The CDR3, as DNA: TGTGCCAGCAGCCAAGAGGATACAGGGTGGGCCGGCTACACCTTC. It yields the protein CASSQEDTGWAGYTF.

This clonotype was seen a few times. The CDR3 nucleotides are TGCAGTGCTAGCCCGACTAGCGGGAGAAATGAGCAGTTCTTC. Translation gives CSASPTSGRNEQFF. The rearrangement links TRBV20-1 to TRBJ2-1; 12 bases line up with TRBD2. J gave up 7 bases and V 3 bases, and 4 bases lay outside the gene matches. Germline-derived CDR1 and CDR2 are DFQATT and SNEGSKA (reference sequence). The CDR3 has 14 residues.

V gene TRBV12-3 or TRBV12-4 combines with J gene TRBJ2-1, with 7 bases lining up with TRBD2. V lost 7 bases to trimming and J lost 7 bases; unmatched junction nucleotides: 13. The CDR3 consists of 15 residues. The CDR3 bases are TGTGCCAGCATCCAGAGGGAGGGCGGGTTAAATGAGCAGTTCTTC. Residues: CASIQREGGLNEQFF.

This clonotype was found a few times. The chain is built from TRBV12-3 or TRBV12-4 and TRBJ1-1, with D uncertain. V was trimmed by 1 base and J by 1 base, leaving 7 bases between them. The CDR3 runs to 14 residues. CDR3 coding DNA: TGTGCCAGCAGTTTAGTACAGTCGAACACTGAAGCTTTCTTT. It is translated as CASSLVQSNTEAFF.

There are a few counts of this clonotype. The V call is TRBV28, the J call TRBJ2-5; 7 bases line up with TRBD1. Germline V gene data show CDR1 as MDHEN and CDR2 as SYDVKM. V was pared by 6 bases and J by 0 bases, with 7 bases of the junction left unmatched. This CDR3 has 15 amino acids. The DNA for the CDR3 is TGTGCCAGCAGGCAACCGGACAGGTACCAAGAGACCCAGTACTTC. It codes for CASRQPDRYQETQYF.

The table lists this clonotype with a count of one. The chain employs TRBV4-1 and TRBJ1-1; D is perhaps TRBD1 (5 bases). V was pared by 4 bases and J by 5 bases, with 20 bases between. CDR3 length: 16 residues. The germline V gene has CDR1 MGHRA and CDR2 YSYEKL. CDR3 sequence (DNA): TGCGCCAGCAGCCGGATCCCTCCATGGGGGGGGACTGAAGCTTTCTTT. Protein: CASSRIPPWGGTEAFF.

The CDR3 DNA follows: TGTGCCAGCAGGACCGGGACAGCAAATTCACCCCTCCACTTT. This codes for CASRTGTANSPLHF. The gene calls are TRBV2 and TRBJ1-6; 7 bases match TRBD1. V trimming: 6 bases; J trimming: 7 bases; junction bases outside the gene matches: 6. Germline V gene data show CDR1 as SNHLY and CDR2 as FYNNEI. The CDR3 is 14 residues long.

The chain links TRBV12-3 or TRBV12-4 to TRBJ2-1; the D gene could be TRBD1 or TRBD2 (5 bases each). The CDR3 contains 18 residues. V was pared by 3 bases and J by 0 bases, with 18 bases between. The CDR3 DNA reads TGTGCCAGCAGTTTCGTGGGCCGAGGGGTGGGCTCCTACAATGAGCAGTTCTTC. Translation gives CASSFVGRGVGSYNEQFF.

This chain connects TRBV9 to TRBJ2-1, with D possibly being TRBD2 (5 bases). Germline assignment: CDR1 SGDLS and CDR2 YYNGEE. CDR3 length equals 15 residues. V was clipped by 2 bases and J by 3 bases, with 12 bases between them. CDR3 in amino acids: CASSVSRGYYNEQFF. The CDR3 DNA follows: TGTGCCAGCAGCGTTTCTCGCGGGTACTACAATGAGCAGTTCTTC.

The rearrangement joins TRBV12-3 or TRBV12-4 to TRBJ2-4; 14 bases fit TRBD2. The CDR3 covers 16 residues. J gave up 13 bases and V 3 bases, and 11 bases lay outside the gene matches. The CDR3 loop is CASSFGTSGSPSGQYF. The DNA for the CDR3 is TGTGCCAGCAGTTTCGGGACTAGCGGGAGTCCGAGTGGGCAGTACTTC.

This chain joins TRBV7-9 and TRBJ2-3, with 12 bases identical to TRBD2. Germline trimming cut 4 bases from V and 4 bases from J; bases unmatched to any gene: 6. This CDR3 is 16 amino acids long. Germline V gene data show CDR1 as SEHNR and CDR2 as FQNEAQ (reference sequence). The CDR3 loop is CASSYQLAGGADTQYF. In nucleotides, the CDR3 is TGTGCCAGCAGCTATCAGCTAGCGGGAGGGGCAGATACGCAGTATTTT.

This clonotype turned up a few times. The rearrangement links TRBV25-1 to TRBJ2-3; 7 bases are shared with TRBD1. The germline CDR1 and CDR2 sequences are MGHDK and SYGVNS. The CDR3 has 15 amino acids. V was pared by 6 bases and J by 2 bases, with 8 bases of the junction left unmatched. Written as DNA, the CDR3 is TGTGCCAGCAGCCCTGACAGGGCTCCCACAGATACGCAGTATTTT. As protein: CASSPDRAPTDTQYF.

The genes are TRBV28 and TRBJ2-7; possibly TRBD2 for D (5 bases). This CDR3 contains 17 residues. V shed 8 bases and J shed 2 bases, with 25 bases lying between them. The V gene's germline CDR1 is MDHEN and CDR2 SYDVKM. This CDR3 reads CASGLLWVARETYEQYF. The CDR3 bases are TGTGCCAGCGGTCTCCTATGGGTAGCGAGAGAAACCTACGAGCAGTACTTC.

This clonotype was detected only a few times. J is TRBJ2-7 and V is TRBV20-1, with D tentatively TRBD2 (6 bases). Trimming shortened V by 5 bases and J by 0 bases, and 8 bases separated the two germline ends. This CDR3 region has 12 residues. Germline CDR1 DFQATT, CDR2 SNEGSKA (reference sequence). The DNA of the CDR3 is TGCAGTGCTGGGGGGAACTCCTACGAGCAGTACTTC. Its translation: CSAGGNSYEQYF.

This clonotype was observed a single time. The rearrangement links TRBV20-1 to TRBJ2-1, with 11 bases fitting TRBD2. V gave up 6 bases and J gave up 12 bases; unmatched junction bases: 10. The CDR3 runs to 13 residues. Germline assignment: CDR1 DFQATT and CDR2 SNEGSKA (reference sequence). CDR3 in amino acids: CSAPTSGSQTQFF. CDR3 nucleotide sequence: TGCAGTGCCCCCACTAGCGGGAGCCAAACGCAGTTCTTC.